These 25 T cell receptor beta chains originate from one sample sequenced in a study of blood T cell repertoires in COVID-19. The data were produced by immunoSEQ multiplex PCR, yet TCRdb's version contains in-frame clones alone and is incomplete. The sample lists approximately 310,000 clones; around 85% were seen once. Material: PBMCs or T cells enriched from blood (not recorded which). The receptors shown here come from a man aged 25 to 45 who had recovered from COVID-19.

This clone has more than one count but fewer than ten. In nucleotides, the CDR3 is TGCGCCAGCAGCTTTTTACCTAGCGGGGGAACCTACGAGCAGTACTTC. Its translation is CASSFLPSGGTYEQYF. The chain carries TRBV5-1 and TRBJ2-7, with 10 bases fitting TRBD2. The V segment lost 2 bases and the J segment 2 bases; nucleotides outside the gene matches: 7. This CDR3 has 16 amino acids. Germline CDR1 is SGHRS and CDR2 is YFSETQ.

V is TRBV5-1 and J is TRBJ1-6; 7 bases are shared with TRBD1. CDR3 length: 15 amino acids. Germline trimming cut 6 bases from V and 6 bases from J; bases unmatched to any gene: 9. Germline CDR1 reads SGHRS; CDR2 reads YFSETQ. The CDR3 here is CASNLGGQTNSPLHF. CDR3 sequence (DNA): TGCGCCAGCAACCTAGGGGGACAGACTAATTCACCCCTCCACTTT.

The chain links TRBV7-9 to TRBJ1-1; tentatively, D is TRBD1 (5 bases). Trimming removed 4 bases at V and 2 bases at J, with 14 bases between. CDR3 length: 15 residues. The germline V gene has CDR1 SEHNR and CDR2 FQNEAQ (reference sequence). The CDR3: CASSSVGQGNTEAFF. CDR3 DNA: TGTGCCAGCAGCTCTGTTGGCCAGGGTAACACTGAAGCTTTCTTT.

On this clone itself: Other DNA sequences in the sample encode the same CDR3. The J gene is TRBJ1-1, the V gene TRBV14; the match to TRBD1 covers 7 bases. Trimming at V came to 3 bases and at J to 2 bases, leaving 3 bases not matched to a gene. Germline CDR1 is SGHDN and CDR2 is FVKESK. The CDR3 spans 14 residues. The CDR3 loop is CASSQGTVNTEAFF. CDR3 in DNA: TGTGCCAGCAGCCAGGGGACAGTAAACACTGAAGCTTTCTTT.

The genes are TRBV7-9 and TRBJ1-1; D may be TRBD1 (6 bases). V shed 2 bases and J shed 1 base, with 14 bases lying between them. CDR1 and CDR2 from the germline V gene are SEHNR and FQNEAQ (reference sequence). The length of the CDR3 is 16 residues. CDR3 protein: CASSLSIPGENTEAFF. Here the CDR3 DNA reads TGTGCCAGCAGCTTATCGATCCCAGGGGAGAACACTGAAGCTTTCTTT.

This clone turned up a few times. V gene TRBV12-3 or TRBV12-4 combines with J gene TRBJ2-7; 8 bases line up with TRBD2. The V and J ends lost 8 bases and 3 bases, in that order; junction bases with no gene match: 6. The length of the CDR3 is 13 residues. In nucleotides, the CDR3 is TGTGCCAGCGGAGCGGGGGTAAACTACGAGCAGTACTTC. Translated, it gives CASGAGVNYEQYF.

CDR3 loop: CASSLDTSRNQPQHF. Written as DNA, the CDR3 is TGTGCCAGCAGTTTGGACACCTCGAGGAACCAGCCCCAGCATTTT. The V and J genes are TRBV6-5 and TRBJ1-5, with D perhaps matching TRBD1 (5 bases). This CDR3 has 15 amino acids. Germline V gene lookup returns CDR1 MNHEY and CDR2 SVGAGI. The ends were cut back, 4 bases at V and 7 bases at J, with 17 bases in the middle.

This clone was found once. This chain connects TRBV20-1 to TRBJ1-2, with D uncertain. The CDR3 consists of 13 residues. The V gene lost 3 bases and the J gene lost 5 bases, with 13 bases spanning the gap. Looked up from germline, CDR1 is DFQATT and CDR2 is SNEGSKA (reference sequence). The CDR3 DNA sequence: TGCAGTGCTAGTATACCTAGGAGGTATGGCTACACCTTC. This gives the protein CSASIPRRYGYTF.

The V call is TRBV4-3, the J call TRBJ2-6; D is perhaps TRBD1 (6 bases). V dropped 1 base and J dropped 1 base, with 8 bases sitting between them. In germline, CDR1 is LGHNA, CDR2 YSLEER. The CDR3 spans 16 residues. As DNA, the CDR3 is TGCGCCAGCAGCCAAGCTCAGGGGTCTGGGGCCAACGTCCTGACTTTC. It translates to CASSQAQGSGANVLTF.

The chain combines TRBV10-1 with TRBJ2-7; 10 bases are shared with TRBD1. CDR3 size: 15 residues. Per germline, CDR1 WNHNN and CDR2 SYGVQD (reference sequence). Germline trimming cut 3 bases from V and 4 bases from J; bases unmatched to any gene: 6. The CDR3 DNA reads TGCGCCAGCAGTGACCCGGGACAGGGGTTGTACGAGCAGTACTTC. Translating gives CASSDPGQGLYEQYF.

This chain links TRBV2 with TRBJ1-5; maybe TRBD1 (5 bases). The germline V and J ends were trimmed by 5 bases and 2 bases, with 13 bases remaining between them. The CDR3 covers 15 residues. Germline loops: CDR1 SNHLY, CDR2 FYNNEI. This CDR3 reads CASSFGRGGNQPQHF. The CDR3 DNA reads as TGTGCCAGCAGTTTCGGACGGGGGGGCAATCAGCCCCAGCATTTT.

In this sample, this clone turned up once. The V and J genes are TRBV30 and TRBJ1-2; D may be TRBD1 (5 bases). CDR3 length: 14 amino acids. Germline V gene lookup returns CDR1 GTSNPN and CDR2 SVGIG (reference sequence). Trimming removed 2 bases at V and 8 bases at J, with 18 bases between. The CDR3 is CAWSPSGTSLGYTF. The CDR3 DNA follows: TGTGCCTGGAGTCCCTCCGGGACTTCATTGGGCTACACCTTC.

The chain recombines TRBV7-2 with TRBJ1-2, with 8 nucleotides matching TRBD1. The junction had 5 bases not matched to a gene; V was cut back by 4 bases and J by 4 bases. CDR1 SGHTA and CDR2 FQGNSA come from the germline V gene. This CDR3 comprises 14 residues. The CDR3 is CASSSGTGAYGYTF. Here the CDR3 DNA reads TGTGCCAGCAGCTCGGGGACAGGAGCCTATGGCTACACCTTC.

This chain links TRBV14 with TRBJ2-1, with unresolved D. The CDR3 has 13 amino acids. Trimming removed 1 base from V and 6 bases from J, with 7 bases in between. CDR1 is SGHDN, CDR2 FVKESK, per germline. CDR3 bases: TGTGCCAGCAGCCAAGGTCTAATCAATGAGCAGTTCTTC. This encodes CASSQGLINEQFF.

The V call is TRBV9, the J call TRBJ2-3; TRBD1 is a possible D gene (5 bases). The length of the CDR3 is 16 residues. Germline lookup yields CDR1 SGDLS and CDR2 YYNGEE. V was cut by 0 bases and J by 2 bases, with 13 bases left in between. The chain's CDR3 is CASSVGGAASTDTQYF. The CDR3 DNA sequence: TGTGCCAGCAGCGTAGGTGGGGCAGCCTCCACAGATACGCAGTATTTT.

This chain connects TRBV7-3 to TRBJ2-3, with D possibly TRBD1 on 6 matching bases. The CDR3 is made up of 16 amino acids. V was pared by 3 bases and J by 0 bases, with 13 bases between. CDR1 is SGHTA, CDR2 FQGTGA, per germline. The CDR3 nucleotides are TGTGCCAGCAGCTTTACAGGGTCCGGCAGCACAGATACGCAGTATTTT. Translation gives CASSFTGSGSTDTQYF.

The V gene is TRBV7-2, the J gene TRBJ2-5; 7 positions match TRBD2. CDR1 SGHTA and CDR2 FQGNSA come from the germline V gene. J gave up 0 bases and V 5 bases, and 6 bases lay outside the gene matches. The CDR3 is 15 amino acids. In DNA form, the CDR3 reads TGTGCCAGCAGCCAAGGGCTAGCGGACCAAGAGACCCAGTACTTC. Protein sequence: CASSQGLADQETQYF. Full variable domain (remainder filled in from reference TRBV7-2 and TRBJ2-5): GAGVSQSPSNKVTEKGKDVELRCDPISGHTALYWYRQSLGQGLEFLIYFQGNSAPDKSGLPSDRFSAERTGGSVSTLTIQRTQQEDSAVYLCASSQGLADQETQYFGPGTRLLVL.

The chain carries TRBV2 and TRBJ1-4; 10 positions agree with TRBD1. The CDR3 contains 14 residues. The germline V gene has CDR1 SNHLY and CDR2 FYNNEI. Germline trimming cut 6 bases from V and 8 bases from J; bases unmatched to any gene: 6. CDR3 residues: CASRAGTGAEKLFF. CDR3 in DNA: TGTGCCAGCAGAGCCGGGACAGGGGCCGAAAAACTGTTTTTT.

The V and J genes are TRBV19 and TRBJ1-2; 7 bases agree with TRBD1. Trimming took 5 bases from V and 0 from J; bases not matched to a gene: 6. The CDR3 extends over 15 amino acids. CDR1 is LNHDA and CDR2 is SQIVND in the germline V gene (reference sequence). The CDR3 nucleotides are TGTGCCAGTAGTGACGACAGGGTGCCTAACTATGGCTACACCTTC. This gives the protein CASSDDRVPNYGYTF.

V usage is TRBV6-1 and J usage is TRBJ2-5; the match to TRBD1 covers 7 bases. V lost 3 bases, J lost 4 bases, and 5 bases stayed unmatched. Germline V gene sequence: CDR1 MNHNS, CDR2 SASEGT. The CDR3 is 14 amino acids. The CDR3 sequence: CASSDDGTVETQYF. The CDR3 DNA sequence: TGTGCCAGCAGTGACGACGGGACAGTAGAGACCCAGTACTTC.

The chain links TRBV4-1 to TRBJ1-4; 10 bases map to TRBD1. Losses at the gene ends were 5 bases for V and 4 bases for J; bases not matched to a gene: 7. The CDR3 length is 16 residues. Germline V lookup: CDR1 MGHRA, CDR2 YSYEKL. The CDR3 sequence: CASSNRDRGFNEKLFF. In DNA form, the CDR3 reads TGCGCCAGCAGCAACCGGGACAGGGGATTTAATGAAAAACTGTTTTTT.

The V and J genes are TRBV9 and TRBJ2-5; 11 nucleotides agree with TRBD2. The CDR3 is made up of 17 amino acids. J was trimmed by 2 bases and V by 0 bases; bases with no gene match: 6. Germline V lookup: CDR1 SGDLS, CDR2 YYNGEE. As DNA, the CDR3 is TGTGCCAGCAGCGTAGGGGCCACTAGCGGGGGACAAGAGACCCAGTACTTC. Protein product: CASSVGATSGGQETQYF.

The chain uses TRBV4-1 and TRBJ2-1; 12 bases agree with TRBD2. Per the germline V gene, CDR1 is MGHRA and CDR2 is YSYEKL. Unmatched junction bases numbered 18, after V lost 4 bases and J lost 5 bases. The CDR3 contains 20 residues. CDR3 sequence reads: CASSLFWASGGVSLNNEQFF. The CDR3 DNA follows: TGCGCCAGCAGCCTCTTCTGGGCTAGCGGGGGGGTATCCCTTAACAATGAGCAGTTCTTC.

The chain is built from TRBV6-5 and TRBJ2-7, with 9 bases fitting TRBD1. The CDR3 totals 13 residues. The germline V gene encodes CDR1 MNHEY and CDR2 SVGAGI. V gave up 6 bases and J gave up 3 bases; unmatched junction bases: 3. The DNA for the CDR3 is TGTGCCAGCAGCGTGACAGGGGGCTACGAGCAGTACTTC. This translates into CASSVTGGYEQYF.

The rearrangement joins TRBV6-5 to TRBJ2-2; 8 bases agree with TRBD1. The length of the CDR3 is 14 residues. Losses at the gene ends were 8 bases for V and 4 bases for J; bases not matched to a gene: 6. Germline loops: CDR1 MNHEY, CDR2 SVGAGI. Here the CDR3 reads CASSQGVSTGELFF. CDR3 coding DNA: TGTGCCAGCTCACAGGGGGTGAGCACCGGGGAGCTGTTTTTT.